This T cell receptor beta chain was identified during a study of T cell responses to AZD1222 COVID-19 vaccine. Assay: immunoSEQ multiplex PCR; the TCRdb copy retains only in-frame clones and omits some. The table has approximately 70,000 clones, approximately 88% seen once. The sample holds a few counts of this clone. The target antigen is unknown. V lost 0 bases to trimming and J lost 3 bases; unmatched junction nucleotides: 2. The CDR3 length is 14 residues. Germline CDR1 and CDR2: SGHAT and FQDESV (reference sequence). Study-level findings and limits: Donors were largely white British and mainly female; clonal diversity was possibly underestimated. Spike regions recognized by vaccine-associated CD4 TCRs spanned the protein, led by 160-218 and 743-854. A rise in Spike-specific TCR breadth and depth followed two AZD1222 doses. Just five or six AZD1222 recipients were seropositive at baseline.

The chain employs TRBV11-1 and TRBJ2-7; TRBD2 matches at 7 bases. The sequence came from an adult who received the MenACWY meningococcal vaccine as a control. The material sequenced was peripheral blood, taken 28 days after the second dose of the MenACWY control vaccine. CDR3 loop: CASSLAASGYEQYF. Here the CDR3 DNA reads TGTGCCAGCAGCTTAGCCGCTAGCGGCTACGAGCAGTACTTC. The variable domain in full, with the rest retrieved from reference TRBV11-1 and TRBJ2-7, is EAEVAQSPRYKITEKSQAVAFWCDPISGHATLYWYRQILGQGPELLVQFQDESVVDDSQLPKDRFSAERLKGVDSTLKIQPAELGDSAMYLCASSLAASGYEQYFGPGTRLTVT.